The 14 T cell receptor beta chains presented below share a single source sample, sequenced in a study of blood T cell repertoires in COVID-19 (dated by TCRdb to the early 2020s). The method was the immunoSEQ multiplex PCR assay. Sourced from immuneACCESS, this table was stored by TCRdb with only in-frame sequences that have V and J called. A share of the clones is absent; for the studies checked, an unresolved V gene accounts for under half, and the remainder has no known explanation. The sample table holds around 140,000 clones, of which roughly 87% were seen once. Clones ranked in the top ten supply roughly 4% of the sample. Sequenced input: PBMCs or T cells enriched from blood (not recorded which). These receptor sequences come from a woman between 40 and 50 years old who had been exposed to COVID-19.

The V gene is TRBV14, the J gene TRBJ2-3; TRBD1 matches at 8 bases. This CDR3 is 16 amino acids long. Germline-derived CDR1 and CDR2 are SGHDN and FVKESK. The V and J ends lost 4 bases and 1 base, in that order; junction bases with no gene match: 7. In nucleotides, the CDR3 is TGTGCCAGCAGCCGCCTGGACAGGGTAGGCACAGATACGCAGTATTTT. Translating it yields CASSRLDRVGTDTQYF.

This chain connects TRBV7-2 to TRBJ2-7; 10 positions agree with TRBD2. CDR3 length: 15 residues. Germline values: CDR1 SGHTA, CDR2 FQGNSA. V gave up 2 bases and J gave up 3 bases; unmatched junction bases: 4. In DNA, the CDR3 is TGTGCCAGCAGCTTAACTAGCGGGGTTTACTACGAGCAGTACTTC. Protein sequence: CASSLTSGVYYEQYF.

V and J are TRBV3-1 (or the pseudogene TRBV3-2) and TRBJ2-3, with D maybe TRBD2 (6 bases). Trimming shortened V by 0 bases and J by 1 base, and 11 bases separated the two germline ends. The CDR3 totals 16 residues. Germline lookup yields CDR1 LGHDT and CDR2 YNNKEL (reference sequence). The CDR3 DNA is TGTGCCAGCAGCCAAGATGGACTATGGGGCACAGATACGCAGTATTTT. Encoded protein: CASSQDGLWGTDTQYF.

This chain joins TRBV5-1 and TRBJ1-1; 7 bases match TRBD1. The CDR3 loop spans 14 amino acids. The ends lost 4 bases at V and 2 bases at J; junction bases unmatched: 5. CDR1 SGHRS and CDR2 YFSETQ come from the germline V gene. As DNA, the CDR3 is TGCGCCAGCAGCCAAGGACAGGACAACACTGAAGCTTTCTTT. This sequence encodes CASSQGQDNTEAFF.

The gene calls are TRBV6-2 or TRBV6-3 and TRBJ1-1, with a tentative D call TRBD1 (6 bases). There are 12 residues in the CDR3. CDR1 and CDR2 (germline): MNHEY, SVGEGT. With 5 bases removed from V and 6 bases from J, the gap between germline ends came to 10 bases. This CDR3 is CASSHTGSEAFF. CDR3 DNA sequence: TGTGCCAGCAGTCATACAGGGTCTGAAGCTTTCTTT.

This chain uses TRBV25-1 with TRBJ2-1; 11 bases agree with TRBD2. V was clipped by 5 bases and J by 3 bases; unmatched bases: 6. This CDR3 spans 16 amino acids. Germline lookup yields CDR1 MGHDK and CDR2 SYGVNS. The CDR3 DNA reads as TGTGCCAGCAGTCCGCTTGGACTAGCGGGCTACAATGAGCAGTTCTTC. Translation gives CASSPLGLAGYNEQFF.

This chain joins TRBV18 and TRBJ2-2; 10 positions agree with TRBD1. J was trimmed by 0 bases and V by 5 bases; bases with no gene match: 12. This CDR3 has 19 residues. CDR1 is KGHSH, CDR2 LQKENI, per germline. The CDR3 loop reads CASSRQGARESANTGELFF. In DNA, the CDR3 is TGTGCCAGCTCAAGACAGGGGGCAAGAGAGTCCGCGAACACCGGGGAGCTGTTTTTT.

The chain couples TRBV7-6 to TRBJ1-5; no firm D call. Trimming left V 8 bases short and J 3 bases short, with 11 bases between. Germline V lookup: CDR1 SGHVS, CDR2 FNYEAQ. This CDR3 contains 13 residues. The CDR3 coding sequence is TGTGCCAGCTCGAGGCAGCCCAATCAGCCCCAGCATTTT. Its protein product is CASSRQPNQPQHF.

This clone was detected a few times. The chain links TRBV27 to TRBJ1-1, with TRBD1 as a possible D gene (5 bases). V was trimmed by 5 bases and J by 4 bases, leaving 17 bases between them. The CDR3 is 15 amino acids. CDR1 MNHEY and CDR2 SMNVEV come from the germline V gene (reference sequence). The CDR3 DNA reads as TGTGCCAGCAGTCCACCAGCGGGGGTTGGCACTGAAGCTTTCTTT. This sequence encodes CASSPPAGVGTEAFF.

The chain is built from TRBV2 and TRBJ2-3; tentatively, D is TRBD2 (6 bases). The V gene lost 8 bases and the J gene lost 3 bases, with 15 bases spanning the gap. The CDR3 is 14 amino acids. Germline lookup yields CDR1 SNHLY and CDR2 FYNNEI. CDR3 sequence reads: CASGRGGWTDTQYF. CDR3 nucleotide sequence: TGTGCCAGCGGGCGTGGGGGGTGGACAGATACGCAGTATTTT.

V is TRBV29-1 and J is TRBJ2-2; maybe TRBD1 (5 bases). The V and J ends lost 6 bases and 5 bases respectively, with 13 bases between them. CDR1 and CDR2 (germline): SQVTM, ANQGSEA. The CDR3 is 13 amino acids. CDR3 coding DNA: TGCAGCGTGTCAGGGTCAGGAACCGGGGAGCTGTTTTTT. Translation: CSVSGSGTGELFF.

The V and J genes are TRBV20-1 and TRBJ1-1; a possible D gene is TRBD1 (6 bases). Trimming pared 3 bases from V and 1 base from J, leaving 12 bases between. The V gene's germline CDR1 is DFQATT and CDR2 SNEGSKA (reference sequence). The CDR3 sequence is 14 residues long. The CDR3 region is CSASGGGPNTEAFF. For the CDR3, the DNA is TGCAGTGCTAGTGGCGGGGGGCCGAACACTGAAGCTTTCTTT.

The chain carries TRBV4-3 and TRBJ1-2; 7 bases agree with TRBD1. V shed 0 bases, J shed 7 bases, and the junction held 8 bases outside the gene matches. The CDR3 covers 15 residues. Germline V gene lookup returns CDR1 LGHNA and CDR2 YSLEER. CDR3 bases: TGCGCCAGCAGCCAAGATCATGTGACAGGGACTGGCTACACCTTC. It codes for CASSQDHVTGTGYTF.

The chain uses TRBV28 and TRBJ1-2; D possibly corresponds to TRBD1 (6 bases). The CDR3 totals 15 residues. Deletions cut 10 bases from V and 1 base from J, with 19 bases between. CDR1 and CDR2 from the germline V gene are MDHEN and SYDVKM. CDR3 sequence: CAINWGGRFNYGYTF. Written as DNA, the CDR3 is TGTGCCATCAACTGGGGGGGCCGATTTAACTATGGCTACACCTTC.